These T cell receptor beta chains were read from a single sample in a study of blood T cells in healthy people across ages. TCRdb re-analysed the 5' RACE reads in MiXCR, keeping a single row per CDR3 protein. The sample has approximately 790,000 distinct CDR3 sequences; 55% to 65% are singletons. Source material: blood. These TCRs come from a man younger than 40 in good health. The CDR3 runs from the conserved cysteine through the conserved F or W. Fields, in order: D gene, clone size, J gene, V gene, CDR3 DNA, CDR3 protein. D genes are given only for firm matches. Only part of the rows carry a size: once, few, many, or a class if the clone is expanded.

d_gene: TRBD1; abundance: .; j_gene: TRBJ2-7; v_gene: TRBV10-3; CDR3nt: TGTGCCATCAGTGCGCGGGACAGGGCGGACGAGCAGTACTTC; CDR3aa: CAISARDRADEQYF
d_gene: TRBD1; abundance: few; j_gene: TRBJ1-1; v_gene: TRBV4-3; CDR3nt: TGCGCCAGCAGCCAAGATTACGAGAGGGGGCACACTGAAGCTTTCTTT; CDR3aa: CASSQDYERGHTEAFF
d_gene: TRBD1; abundance: once; j_gene: TRBJ2-4; v_gene: TRBV9; CDR3nt: TGTGCCAGCAGCGAGGGGACAGGGGGCATTGGAAACATTCAGTACTTC; CDR3aa: CASSEGTGGIGNIQYF
d_gene: .; abundance: .; j_gene: TRBJ2-1; v_gene: TRBV29-1; CDR3nt: TGCAGCGTTGGGCCCCCGGGGGTTGAGCAGTTCTTC; CDR3aa: CSVGPPGVEQFF
d_gene: TRBD2; abundance: .; j_gene: TRBJ2-1; v_gene: TRBV14; CDR3nt: TGTGCCAGCAGCCCGTCGAGCGGGGGGGCCAAGAATGAGCAGTTCTTC; CDR3aa: CASSPSSGGAKNEQFF
d_gene: .; abundance: once; j_gene: TRBJ2-5; v_gene: TRBV15; CDR3nt: TGTGCCACCAGCAGAGATACGGGGGTACAAGAGACCCAGTACTTC; CDR3aa: CATSRDTGVQETQYF
d_gene: .; abundance: few; j_gene: TRBJ2-1; v_gene: TRBV7-9; CDR3nt: TGTGCCAGCAGCTTAGTGGAAGGGGAGCAGTTCTTC; CDR3aa: CASSLVEGEQFF
d_gene: .; abundance: .; j_gene: TRBJ1-5; v_gene: TRBV7-9; CDR3nt: TGTGCCAGCAGCGTGATGGACTCGCCGAATCAGCCCCAGCATTTT; CDR3aa: CASSVMDSPNQPQHF
d_gene: .; abundance: .; j_gene: TRBJ2-7; v_gene: TRBV29-1; CDR3nt: TGCAGCGGGGGAAGGATAAGCTCCTACGAGCAGTACTTC; CDR3aa: CSGGRISSYEQYF
d_gene: .; abundance: few; j_gene: TRBJ2-1; v_gene: TRBV4-3; CDR3nt: TGCGCCAGCAGCCGGACAGTTTCCTACAATGAGCAGTTCTTC; CDR3aa: CASSRTVSYNEQFF
d_gene: .; abundance: few; j_gene: TRBJ1-2; v_gene: TRBV4-2; CDR3nt: TGTGCCAGCAGCCAAGATGAGTGGTCCTGGGAAGAGAACTATGGCTACACCTTC; CDR3aa: CASSQDEWSWEENYGYTF
d_gene: TRBD1; abundance: few; j_gene: TRBJ2-1; v_gene: TRBV29-1; CDR3nt: TGCAGCGCCAGGGTGGCGACAGGGGTTAATGAGCAGTTCTTC; CDR3aa: CSARVATGVNEQFF
d_gene: .; abundance: .; j_gene: TRBJ1-1; v_gene: TRBV27; CDR3nt: TGTGCCAGCAGTTTATCGAGGGGTGGGGGCACTGAAGCTTTCTTT; CDR3aa: CASSLSRGGGTEAFF
d_gene: .; abundance: .; j_gene: TRBJ2-1; v_gene: TRBV5-1; CDR3nt: TGCGCCAGCAGCTCTCGGGTAGCAGGGACCGGCGAGCAGTTCTTC; CDR3aa: CASSSRVAGTGEQFF
d_gene: .; abundance: .; j_gene: TRBJ2-3; v_gene: TRBV4-3; CDR3nt: TGCGCCAGCAGCAGGACTTACACAGATACGCAGTATTTT; CDR3aa: CASSRTYTDTQYF
d_gene: TRBD1; abundance: few; j_gene: TRBJ1-2; v_gene: TRBV7-2; CDR3nt: TGTGCCAGCAGCTACTCGAGGGACAGGGGAGACTATGGCTACACCTTC; CDR3aa: CASSYSRDRGDYGYTF
d_gene: TRBD2; abundance: once; j_gene: TRBJ2-2; v_gene: TRBV28; CDR3nt: TGTGCCAGCAGTTCCTTCCGGGGACTAGCGGGGGGGAACACCGGGGAGCTGTTTTTT; CDR3aa: CASSSFRGLAGGNTGELFF
d_gene: .; abundance: .; j_gene: TRBJ1-2; v_gene: TRBV6-1; CDR3nt: TGTGCCAGCAGTGAAGCGCCGGGGGTGCGGGGCTACACCTTC; CDR3aa: CASSEAPGVRGYTF
d_gene: .; abundance: few; j_gene: TRBJ1-2; v_gene: TRBV29-1; CDR3nt: TGCAGCGTTGAAACGGCCAGGACCCGAGGCTACACCTTC; CDR3aa: CSVETARTRGYTF
d_gene: .; abundance: .; j_gene: TRBJ1-2; v_gene: TRBV19; CDR3nt: TGTGCCAGTAGTTTCCGGGCTGACTATGGCTACACCTTC; CDR3aa: CASSFRADYGYTF
d_gene: TRBD1; abundance: .; j_gene: TRBJ2-1; v_gene: TRBV20-1; CDR3nt: TGCAGTGCTGCCACAGGGGGCGCGAAGACCCAGTTCTTC; CDR3aa: CSAATGGAKTQFF
d_gene: .; abundance: .; j_gene: TRBJ2-5; v_gene: TRBV5-1; CDR3nt: TGCGCCAGCAGCTTGGGGGACGCCCACTTTGGAGAGACCCAGTACTTC; CDR3aa: CASSLGDAHFGETQYF
d_gene: .; abundance: .; j_gene: TRBJ1-4; v_gene: TRBV4-2; CDR3nt: TGTGCCAGTGGAGACTGGGCTGAAAAACTGTTTTTT; CDR3aa: CASGDWAEKLFF
d_gene: TRBD2; abundance: many; j_gene: TRBJ2-3; v_gene: TRBV7-2; CDR3nt: TGTGCCAGCAGCTTAGGAGCGGGACTAAGCACAGATACGCAGTATTTT; CDR3aa: CASSLGAGLSTDTQYF
d_gene: .; abundance: .; j_gene: TRBJ2-3; v_gene: TRBV3-1; CDR3nt: TGTGCCAGCAGCCCGAGACCAAATACGCAGTATTTT; CDR3aa: CASSPRPNTQYF
d_gene: .; abundance: .; j_gene: TRBJ2-1; v_gene: TRBV14; CDR3nt: TGTGCCAGCAGCCCGAGCGGGACAGGCTACAATGAGCAGTTCTTC; CDR3aa: CASSPSGTGYNEQFF
d_gene: TRBD1; abundance: few; j_gene: TRBJ2-5; v_gene: TRBV29-1; CDR3nt: TGCAGCGTTGAAGTACTTGGGACAGGGACGGGGGAGCAGTACTTC; CDR3aa: CSVEVLGTGTGEQYF
d_gene: .; abundance: .; j_gene: TRBJ2-1; v_gene: TRBV20-1; CDR3nt: TGCAGTGCTAAACGAGTCTACAATGAGCAGTTCTTC; CDR3aa: CSAKRVYNEQFF
d_gene: TRBD1; abundance: .; j_gene: TRBJ2-1; v_gene: TRBV28; CDR3nt: TGTGCCAGCAGTGCCCCGGGACAGGGGCCCTACAATGAGCAGTTCTTC; CDR3aa: CASSAPGQGPYNEQFF
d_gene: TRBD1; abundance: .; j_gene: TRBJ2-6; v_gene: TRBV14; CDR3nt: TGTGCCAGCAGCCAAGGACAGGGAACTATTTCTGGGGCCAACGTCCTGACTTTC; CDR3aa: CASSQGQGTISGANVLTF
d_gene: .; abundance: .; j_gene: TRBJ1-1; v_gene: TRBV4-1; CDR3nt: TGCGCCAGCAGCCTCCCGGGCAGCAACACTGAAGCTTTCTTT; CDR3aa: CASSLPGSNTEAFF
d_gene: TRBD2; abundance: .; j_gene: TRBJ2-5; v_gene: TRBV12-3/TRBV12-4; CDR3nt: TGTGCCAGCAGTTTGAGCGGGGGGGCCTGGGAGACCCAGTACTTC; CDR3aa: CASSLSGGAWETQYF
d_gene: TRBD1; abundance: .; j_gene: TRBJ2-3; v_gene: TRBV9; CDR3nt: TGTGCCAGCAGCCTAGGACAGGGTTTGGATACGCAGTATTTT; CDR3aa: CASSLGQGLDTQYF
d_gene: TRBD1; abundance: .; j_gene: TRBJ2-7; v_gene: TRBV28; CDR3nt: TGTGCCAGCAGATCCGGGACAGTAGCCGACGAGCAGTACTTC; CDR3aa: CASRSGTVADEQYF
d_gene: .; abundance: .; j_gene: TRBJ2-1; v_gene: TRBV20-1; CDR3nt: TGCAGTGCTAGCCCCGGCGGAACGCCCGGCAATGAGCAGTTCTTC; CDR3aa: CSASPGGTPGNEQFF
d_gene: .; abundance: few; j_gene: TRBJ1-2; v_gene: TRBV5-8; CDR3nt: TGTGCCAGCAGCGCAGACAGGCTCTATGGCTACACCTTC; CDR3aa: CASSADRLYGYTF
d_gene: .; abundance: few; j_gene: TRBJ2-3; v_gene: TRBV7-9; CDR3nt: TGTGCCAGCAGCCTCAATCCGATCGGGGTCGGTACAGATACGCAGTATTTT; CDR3aa: CASSLNPIGVGTDTQYF
d_gene: TRBD2; abundance: few; j_gene: TRBJ2-3; v_gene: TRBV12-3/TRBV12-4; CDR3nt: TGTGCCAGCAGTCCGGGACTAGCGGCCCTAAGCACAGATACGCAGTATTTT; CDR3aa: CASSPGLAALSTDTQYF
d_gene: TRBD1; abundance: .; j_gene: TRBJ2-7; v_gene: TRBV20-1; CDR3nt: TGCAGCGCCAGAGGGACAGGGCGATACGAGCAGTACTTC; CDR3aa: CSARGTGRYEQYF
d_gene: .; abundance: few; j_gene: TRBJ2-7; v_gene: TRBV5-1; CDR3nt: TGCGCCAGCAGCTTTCTCGGGGGACCACGGGGAGAGCAGTACTTC; CDR3aa: CASSFLGGPRGEQYF
d_gene: TRBD1; abundance: .; j_gene: TRBJ1-2; v_gene: TRBV6-5; CDR3nt: TGTGCCAGCAGTTACCTAAGGACAGGGGGCGATGGCTACACCTTC; CDR3aa: CASSYLRTGGDGYTF
d_gene: .; abundance: .; j_gene: TRBJ2-5; v_gene: TRBV9; CDR3nt: TGTGCCAGCAGCGTAGCTGAAACAGGGCAGTACTTC; CDR3aa: CASSVAETGQYF
d_gene: .; abundance: .; j_gene: TRBJ1-1; v_gene: TRBV2; CDR3nt: TGTGCCAGCAGCCTCAGGCGACCGAGAGAAGCTTTCTTT; CDR3aa: CASSLRRPREAFF